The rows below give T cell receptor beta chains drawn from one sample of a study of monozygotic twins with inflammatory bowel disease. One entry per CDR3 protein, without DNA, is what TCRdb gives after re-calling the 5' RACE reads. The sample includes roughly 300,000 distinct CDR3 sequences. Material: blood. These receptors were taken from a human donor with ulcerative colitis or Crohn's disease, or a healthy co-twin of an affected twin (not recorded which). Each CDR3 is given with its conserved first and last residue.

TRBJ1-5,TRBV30,CAWSPRGLLKGQPQHF
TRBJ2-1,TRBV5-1,CASSLTGGRLAGGSAYNEQFF
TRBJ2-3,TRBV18,CASSPFGGSTTRTQYF
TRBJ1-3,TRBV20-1,CSARDSRVSGNTIYF
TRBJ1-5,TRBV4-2,CASRGASNQPQHF
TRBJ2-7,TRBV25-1,CASSEYETGPYEQYF
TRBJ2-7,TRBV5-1,CASSYANGKTRGGEQYF
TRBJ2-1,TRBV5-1,CASSLAGENYNEQFF
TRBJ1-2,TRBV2,CASWDRTGDGYTF
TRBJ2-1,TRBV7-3,CASSETSGAREQFF
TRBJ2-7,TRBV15,CATSSLDRGSYEQYF
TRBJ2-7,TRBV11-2,CASSAASYVYEQYF
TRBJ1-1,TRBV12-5,CASGLGKMLTGNTEAFF
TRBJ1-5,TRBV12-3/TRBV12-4,CASSSTDVAQPQHF
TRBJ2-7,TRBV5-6,CASSFRTSGSGEQYF
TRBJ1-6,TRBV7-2,CASSLARTDSSPLHF
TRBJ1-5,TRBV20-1,CSARDLAGRTGNQPQHF
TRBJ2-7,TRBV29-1,CSVRPGGTYEQYF
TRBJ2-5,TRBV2,CASSEGLALETQYF
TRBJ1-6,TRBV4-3,CASSRSTGVYNSPLHF
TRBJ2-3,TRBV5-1,CASSASSGSGNTQYF
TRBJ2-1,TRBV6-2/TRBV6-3,CASSHGIGRGITYNEQFF
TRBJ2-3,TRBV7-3,CASSLTFADTQYF
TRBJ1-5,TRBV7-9,CASSLEVGPQHF
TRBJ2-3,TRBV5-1,CASSSIRLERGSPTTQYF
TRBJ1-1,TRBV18,CASSPGDRAEAFF
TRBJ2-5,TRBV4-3,CASSQDLGWGQYF
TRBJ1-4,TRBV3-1,CASSHGQTLREKLFF
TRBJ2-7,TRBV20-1,CSATVPGLATYEQYF
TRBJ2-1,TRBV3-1,CASRQRERRNEQFF
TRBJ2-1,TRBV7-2,CASSPFGGAGEQFF
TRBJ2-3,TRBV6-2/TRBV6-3,CASNPGFAVSTDTQYF
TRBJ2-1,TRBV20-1,CSAISGGKAYNEQFF
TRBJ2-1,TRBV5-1,CASSSGETVQGGIWDEQFF
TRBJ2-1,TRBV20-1,CSARLAGVLYNEQFF
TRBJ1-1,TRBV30,CAWSGELNTEAFF
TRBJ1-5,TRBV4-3,CASSQVYRDPQPQHF
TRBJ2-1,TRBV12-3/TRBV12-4,CASSLESSGGTMWNEQFF
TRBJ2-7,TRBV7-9,CASSLAGFYEQYF
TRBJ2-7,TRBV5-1,CASSATEFYEQYF
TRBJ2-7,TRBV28,CASSERLAGVYEQYF
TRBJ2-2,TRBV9,CASSVLTGPGELFF
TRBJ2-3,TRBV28,CASSVSGPRRTDTQYF
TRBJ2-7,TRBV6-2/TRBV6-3,CASSYDGGTSYEQYF
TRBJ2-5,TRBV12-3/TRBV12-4,CASSLGESRETQYF
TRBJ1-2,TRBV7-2,CASSLALYNYGYTF
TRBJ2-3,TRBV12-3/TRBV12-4,CASSPQGPITDTQYF
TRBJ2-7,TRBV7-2,CASSFEKSSYEQYF
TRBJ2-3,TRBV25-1,CASSDFLRDRETDTQYF
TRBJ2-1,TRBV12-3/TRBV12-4,CASSFSGASYNEQFF
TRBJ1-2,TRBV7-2,CASSSQTGSYGYTF
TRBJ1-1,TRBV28,CASSFGTGRPNTEAFF